The clone carrying this TCR beta chain was detected only a few times. As yet, its antigen is unknown. This sample was taken from a study of CD8 T cells in ankylosing spondylitis. Study outcomes and limitations: Matched ankylosing spondylitis synovial fluid reportedly contained a significantly enriched population of disease-linked clones. Apparently characteristic of ankylosing spondylitis blood was a TCR beta motif (roughly 8 highly homologous variants). Reactive arthritis synovial fluid and blood were previously reported to contain some motif variants.

For TCR beta, libraries came from quantitative 5'-RACE with molecular barcodes. In TCRdb, the 5' RACE reads were re-called with MiXCR into one record per CDR3 protein. The sample lists approximately 400,000 distinct CDR3 sequences, about 24% occurring once. The receptor comes from a male donor with ankylosing spondylitis. Sequencing was done on a sample of blood, either unsorted or a sorted T cell fraction (not recorded which).

CDR3 sequence (DNA): TGTGCCAGCAGCTTAGGGGTAGGGAACTATGGCTACACCTTC. It codes for CASSLGVGNYGYTF. V gene TRBV7-2 combines with J gene TRBJ1-2; D unclear. The CDR3 is made up of 14 amino acids. Germline-derived CDR1 and CDR2 are SGHTA and FQGNSA. Between the trimmed V and J ends, which lost 1 base and 2 bases, there was a span of 8 bases. The full variable domain, rest sourced from reference TRBV7-2 and TRBJ1-2, is GAGVSQSPSNKVTEKGKDVELRCDPISGHTALYWYRQSLGQGLEFLIYFQGNSAPDKSGLPSDRFSAERTGGSVSTLTIQRTQQEDSAVYLCASSLGVGNYGYTFGSGTRLTVV.